One sample yielded the 2 T cell receptor beta chains listed below, sequenced in a study of regulatory T cells in long-lasting Graves disease. Time point denoted: newly diagnosed GD, antithyroid drugs for less than 3 months. Making the TCR library involved RNA that had been extracted from PBMCs. Arm-PCR with iRepertoire HTBI primers amplified the CDR3 regions for these TCR beta libraries. TCRdb passed the multiplex PCR reads through MiXCR, listing each CDR3 protein once. Here the sample spans hundreds of thousands of distinct CDR3 sequences, about 15% being singletons. A further study also used this sample, focusing on T cells in Graves' hyperthyroidism and ophthalmopathy.

This specimen was peripheral blood mononuclear cells (PBMCs), taken at new diagnosis, from a patient treated with antithyroid drugs. These receptors originate from a woman in her forties with Graves disease.

At least ten counts were recorded for this clonotype. This chain links TRBV12-3 or TRBV12-4 with TRBJ2-5; 8 bases align to TRBD2. This CDR3 spans 14 amino acids. The V segment lost 6 bases and the J segment 9 bases; nucleotides outside the gene matches: 12. The CDR3 nucleotides read TGTGCCAGCAGCCCCGGGACTAGTTGGGAGGCCCAGTACTTC. Translation: CASSPGTSWEAQYF.

Only one count was recorded for this clonotype. The chain links TRBV11-2 to TRBJ2-3, with TRBD2 as a possible D gene (6 bases). Germline V gene lookup returns CDR1 SGHAT and CDR2 FQNNGV. CDR3 length: 12 amino acids. Trimming left V 5 bases short and J 9 bases short, with 12 bases between. The CDR3 region has the DNA TGTGCCAGCAGCCGGGAGAGAACGACGCAGTATTTT. This sequence encodes CASSRERTTQYF. The variable domain in full, with the rest retrieved from reference TRBV11-2 and TRBJ2-3, is EAGVAQSPRYKIIEKRQSVAFWCNPISGHATLYWYQQILGQGPKLLIQFQNNGVVDDSQLPKDRFSAERLKGVDSTLKIQPAKLEDSAVYLCASSRERTTQYFGPGTRLTVL.